The 12 T cell receptor beta chains below were found in one sample sequenced in a study of T cells after yellow fever vaccination. Via MiXCR, TCRdb re-called the 5' RACE reads, giving one row per CDR3 protein. The profile shows under 350,000 distinct CDR3 sequences, over 4% of them singletons. The specimen comprised PBMCs, sampled 5 days after the yellow fever booster vaccination. These receptors were collected from a man between 18 and 29 years old who received the YFV17D yellow fever vaccine.

This clonotype was recorded a few times. V usage is TRBV7-9 and J usage is TRBJ2-7; maybe TRBD1 (5 bases). V lost 2 bases, J lost 1 base, and 12 bases lay in between. Germline V gives CDR1 SEHNR, CDR2 FQNEAQ (reference sequence). The CDR3 contains 15 residues. The CDR3 is CASSLTDGASYEQYF. Here the CDR3 DNA reads TGTGCCAGCAGCTTAACGGATGGGGCGTCCTACGAGCAGTACTTC.

This clonotype came up a few times. The chain couples TRBV6-6 to TRBJ2-7; tentative D call: TRBD1 (6 bases). The V and J ends lost 4 bases and 6 bases respectively, with 13 bases between them. The CDR3 runs to 13 residues. Germline-derived CDR1 and CDR2 are MNHNY and SVGAGI (reference sequence). CDR3 sequence: CASSLTGTFEQYF. In DNA, the CDR3 is TGTGCCAGCAGTTTGACCGGGACATTCGAGCAGTACTTC.

This clonotype was counted only a few times. The V call is TRBV2, the J call TRBJ2-7; D remains unclear. Germline V gives CDR1 SNHLY, CDR2 FYNNEI. This CDR3 contains 14 residues. Trimming pared 4 bases from V and 1 base from J, leaving 11 bases between. Here the CDR3 DNA reads TGTGCCAGCAGTGTTTCCGATGCTTCCTACGAGCAGTACGTC. It is translated as CASSVSDASYEQYV.

There are a few counts of this clonotype. The J gene is TRBJ2-1, the V gene TRBV25-1, with 9 bases matching TRBD1. The CDR3 sequence is 14 residues long. V shed 2 bases and J 5 bases; nucleotides not matched to a gene: 1. Germline V gene lookup returns CDR1 MGHDK and CDR2 SYGVNS. This chain's CDR3 is CASSERTGDNEQFF. CDR3 bases: TGTGCCAGCAGTGAACGGACAGGGGACAATGAGCAGTTCTTC.

In this sample, this clonotype turned up a few times. The chain joins TRBV4-1 to TRBJ2-5, with TRBD2 as a possible D gene (6 bases). The CDR3 is 14 residues long. V dropped 4 bases and J dropped 5 bases, with 14 bases sitting between them. CDR1 and CDR2 (germline): MGHRA, YSYEKL. CDR3 nucleotide sequence: TGCGCCAGCAGCCCTCTGCCGGGGAGGGAGACCCAGTACTTC. Encoded protein: CASSPLPGRETQYF.

The chain has TRBV14 and TRBJ2-7; tentative D call: TRBD2 (5 bases). Germline V gives CDR1 SGHDN, CDR2 FVKESK. The V gene lost 2 bases and the J gene lost 2 bases, with 13 bases spanning the gap. This CDR3 spans 15 amino acids. CDR3 sequence reads: CASSQLRTFPYEQYF. The CDR3 DNA reads TGTGCCAGCAGCCAATTGAGGACTTTCCCCTACGAGCAGTACTTC.

Only a few counts were recorded for this clonotype. V is TRBV5-1 and J is TRBJ1-4, with D unresolved. Trimming removed 3 bases at V and 7 bases at J, with 7 bases between. This CDR3 comprises 12 residues. Per the germline V gene, CDR1 is SGHRS and CDR2 is YFSETQ. The DNA of the CDR3 is TGCGCCAGCAGCTCTGAGGGTGAAAAACTGTTTTTT. Translated: CASSSEGEKLFF.

This clonotype was recorded many times. The rearrangement joins TRBV4-3 to TRBJ2-7, with 11 bases lining up with TRBD1. This CDR3 is built from 15 residues. The V gene end was trimmed by 0 bases and the J gene end by 3 bases; junction bases not matched to a gene: 1. Germline assignment: CDR1 LGHNA and CDR2 YSLEER. The CDR3 DNA reads TGCGCCAGCAGCCAAGAGGGGACAGGGGGCTACGAGCAGTACTTC. Its protein is CASSQEGTGGYEQYF.

This clonotype was found many times. The V and J genes are TRBV2 and TRBJ2-7; weak D call: TRBD2 (6 bases). Germline assignment: CDR1 SNHLY and CDR2 FYNNEI. This CDR3 contains 13 residues. Trimming removed 3 bases from V and 4 bases from J, with 10 bases in between. CDR3 sequence (DNA): TGTGCCAGCAGTGACCAGGGAGGTTACGAGCAGTACTTC. This translates into CASSDQGGYEQYF.

The chain has TRBV2 and TRBJ1-4; no clear D gene. The CDR3 consists of 13 residues. Looked up from germline, CDR1 is SNHLY and CDR2 is FYNNEI. Trimming removed 7 bases from V and 8 bases from J, with 14 bases in between. The CDR3 spells CASTSDLIEKLFF. Written as DNA, the CDR3 is TGTGCCAGCACCTCCGACCTTATCGAAAAACTGTTTTTT.

In its sample, this clonotype was seen many times. This chain connects TRBV6-5 to TRBJ2-3, with 13 bases lining up with TRBD2. The CDR3 sequence is 15 residues long. Losses at the gene ends were 5 bases for V and 5 bases for J; bases not matched to a gene: 4. The V gene's germline CDR1 is MNHEY and CDR2 SVGAGI. CDR3 in amino acids: CASSQGTSGVDTQYF. CDR3 in DNA: TGTGCCAGCAGTCAAGGGACTAGCGGGGTAGATACGCAGTATTTT.

Only a few counts were recorded for this clonotype. The chain is built from TRBV18 and TRBJ2-7, with D tentatively TRBD1 (6 bases). Trimming stripped 2 bases from V and 5 bases from J, with 10 bases between. Germline values: CDR1 KGHSH, CDR2 LQKENI. This CDR3 is 13 amino acids long. In nucleotides, the CDR3 is TGTGCCAGCTCACCAGGGACACTAGACGAGCAGTACTTC. Translated: CASSPGTLDEQYF.